This TCR beta chain was documented in a study of blood T cells in healthy people across ages. Sample-barcoded 5' priming and a J-beta primer mix drove a second PCR of roughly 7 to 11 cycles. Using its own MiXCR run on the 5' RACE reads, TCRdb lists one record per CDR3 protein. The profile shows 1,500,000 or so distinct CDR3 sequences, 40% to 45% of them singletons. The length of the CDR3 is 14 residues. V was shortened by 3 bases and J by 1 base, with 12 bases between the two germline ends. Germline V gene data show CDR1 as DFQATT and CDR2 as SNEGSKA (reference sequence). Isolated PBMCs totaled at least 6 million in each sample. Total RNA was isolated from each sample in quantities of at least 5 micrograms.

This chain uses TRBV20-1 with TRBJ1-1, with D maybe TRBD1 (6 bases). The receptor's source is a woman between 18 and 29 years old in good health. Sequences were obtained from blood. The CDR3 loop is CSASEGGRNTEAFF. The CDR3 coding sequence is TGCAGTGCTAGTGAGGGGGGGAGGAACACTGAAGCTTTCTTT.